This TCR beta chain stems from a study of cytomegalovirus exposure and HLA in healthy donors (dated by TCRdb to 2015 to 2018). Some background on the complete study: The roughly 670 repertoires of the first cohort and the 110 or so validation repertoires were produced on the same platform, according to a later analysis. Besides the first cohort of 550 to 750 subjects, a separate validation cohort made up of some 110 different subjects was used. The study aimed to test whether cataloging public T cell receptors could reveal signatures of past pathogen exposure. The study combined high-throughput TCR immunosequencing, statistical association of individual TCRs with disease status, and machine learning to predict cytomegalovirus infection status.

Separate from the approximately 670-subject first cohort, the validation cohort of 90 to 150 subjects was the group to which the donors belonged. The CDR3 has 13 amino acids, counting the end cysteine and phenylalanine. This entry keeps only the CDR3 DNA: 39 bases, framed from base 1. The V end loses 0 bases and the J end loses 4 bases, and a stretch of 9 bases separates them. As encoded in the germline V gene, CDR1 is SQVTM while CDR2 is ANQGSEA. Overall study outcomes, separate from this receptor: A later analysis lacked HLA typing for the validation cohort, so it scored co-occurrence in that cohort across all 130 or so repertoires. Most TCR sequences were seen in very few donors, while some public TCRs were found in many individuals. In vitro tests confirmed that a few of the cytomegalovirus-associated TCR beta chains recognize cytomegalovirus antigens. The authors suggested that the approach could potentially be generalized to other disease states and immunological phenotypes. Subsequent analysis determined that TCRs grouped into clusters in the first cohort also showed a tendency toward co-occurrence across the 120 validation repertoires, and 94% of cluster scores exceeded 0. The study gave a list of 150 to 200 TCR beta chains associated with cytomegalovirus. The classifier was reported to diagnose cytomegalovirus status with high specificity and sensitivity in both the original and validation cohorts.

A note on this clone: No antigen is known for it. No much larger clonotype is one base removed from it; base qualities were not supplied.

Library preparation used the immunoSEQ multiplex PCR assay. The published analysis was carried out like this. A statistical classification framework was built to diagnose cytomegalovirus status from the catalog of TCR beta chain sequences. TCRdb took over this immuneACCESS table, retaining in-frame rearrangements with V and J assigned. Such tables are incomplete; in checked studies, under half of the missing clones stem from an unresolved V gene, and the remainder is unexplained. The V and J calls and clone size were taken over from that table, and D and trimming were inferred from the DNA. Within this sample are 75,000 to 90,000 clones, with 96% of them counted one time only. About 1.5% of the sample is held by the ten biggest clonotypes.

The sequence derives from a man between 18 and 29 years old in good health and CMV-seropositive. Sequenced input: PBMCs. This receptor chain uses TRBV29-1 and TRBJ1-2; the D gene is unclear. The DNA sequence is TGCAGCGTTGAAGATTCGGCAGGCTATGGCTACACCTTC. Its protein reads: CSVEDSAGYGYTF.